This T cell receptor beta chain was recorded in a study of CXCR3-negative and CXCR3-positive naive CD8 T cells. Study results and caveats: More hydrophobic TRB CDR3s occurred in CXCR3-positive than in CXCR3-negative naive cells.

UMI-labeled 5' RACE TRB cDNA libraries were prepared from the cells. TCRdb re-called the 5' RACE reads and catalogs CDR3 proteins one per entry, DNA excluded. Recorded here are 85,000 to 120,000 distinct CDR3 sequences; the top ten clones represent 0.35% to 0.4%. For this clonotype: Its antigen is unknown.

Germline-derived CDR1 and CDR2 are SGHAT and FQDESV (reference sequence). The CDR3 totals 11 residues. The V call is TRBV11-1, the J call TRBJ2-7. The receptor was isolated from a human donor in good health. Some clones in this sample may be carry-over from other donors' samples. Sequences were obtained from naive CXCR3+ CD8+ T cells from blood. This sample's subset: CD45RO-CCR7+CD27+CD95- naive CD8+ T cells expressing CXCR3 (TNR3+). CDR3 sequence: CASSSTNEQYF.